This T cell receptor beta chain was found in a study of shared clonotypes between healthy human individuals (dated by TCRdb to 2020 to 2021). Notes on the research overall: The cohort comprised two women and three men aged 18 to 49 years. To estimate repertoire size and how much clonotype sharing occurs between individuals, the study deeply sequenced the blood TCR repertoires of five healthy adults. Libraries were prepared and TCR repertoires were sequenced by different laboratories using diverse techniques, in order to increase sequencing depth and limit assay-specific biases. Between about 0.8 and 9 billion PBMCs per donor were obtained by leukapheresis.

TCR CDR3 regions were amplified from genomic DNA by multiplex PCR using the deep immunoSEQ assay. Genomic DNA extracted from each cell subset was distributed evenly over all wells of several immunoSEQ 96-well plates, and each plate served as one replicate. Each replicate PCR for unsorted PBMC received roughly 290 ng genomic DNA, equal to approximately 29,000 T cell genomes. Unsorted PBMC genomic DNA was sequenced across ten immunoSEQ deep assay plates. Purified libraries were measured with a Qubit 3.0 fluorometer, size-checked on a Bioanalyzer 2100, and measured again with the KAPA Library Quantification kit. A separate single-read 150-cycle Illumina NextSeq 550 flow cell was used to sequence each immunoSEQ 96-well plate. Per the authors' processing: Because the immunoSEQ output held only junctional sequences and lacked quality scores, the filtering could not match the filtering applied to full-length reads. Sequences were annotated with PyIR, a Python wrapper for IgBLAST v1.9, using IMGT germline references to assign V/J genes and CDR3. Reads were filtered out if the reads had weak V/J assignments (E-value above 1e-6), no CDR3, stop codons, out-of-frame junctions, or ambiguous translated residues. V3J clonotypes were defined as sequences sharing the same inferred V gene, J gene, and CDR3 amino acid sequence. The percentage overlap between two repertoires was calculated by dividing the number of shared unique clonotypes by the size of the smaller repertoire. Repertoire richness was assessed with RTK rarefaction, the Chao1 estimator, and Recon v2.1 estimates of unobserved clonotypes. TCRdb retrieved this table from immuneACCESS and kept in-frame rearrangements only. Not all clones are present; in checked studies, unresolved V genes account for under half, and no reason is known for the remainder. V, J and clone size were drawn from that table, and D and trimming were deduced from the DNA. This sample has about 470,000 clones in its table, and roughly three quarters of those were observed once. The leading ten clones occupy approximately 13% of the sample.

Points on this clone: Its specific antigen is unknown. No base qualities exist here, and no much larger clone lies one base off it.

Via the germline V gene (reference sequence), CDR1 is SEHNR and CDR2 FQNEAQ. CDR3 length: 14 amino acids, cysteine to phenylalanine. Left in the record is the CDR3 DNA by itself, 42 bases read in frame from the first base. Trimming at the junction amounts to 1 base on V and 4 bases on J, and the germline ends lie 9 bases apart. The research as a whole found: The genetic and exposure-history diversity represented was limited by the small number of donors. Based on pairwise subsampling, the degree of clonotype sharing among donors was expected to be affected by sequencing depth. Sampling was restricted to blood, and TCR repertoires in tissue are likely to differ from TCR repertoires in blood.

Donors were healthy HIV-negative adults with no recently reported acute infections or vaccinations. Only Caucasian adults living in Nashville, Tennessee, USA were represented among the donors. For unsorted samples, 85 million to 100 million PBMCs were counted, and genomic DNA was extracted using the QIAamp DNA Blood Mini kit. Blood was obtained by leukapheresis, after which PBMCs were separated by Ficoll-Histopaque density gradient centrifugation and cryopreserved in liquid nitrogen vapor phase. The sequence came from a woman in her thirties or forties in good health. Some clones in this sample may be carry-over from other donors' samples. Material for sequencing was PBMCs. This sequence uses TRBV7-9 and TRBJ2-3, with TRBD1 tentatively as D gene (6 bases match). The CDR3 sequence is CASSLGQAADTQYF. The DNA sequence follows: TGTGCCAGCAGCTTAGGACAGGCCGCAGATACGCAGTATTTT.